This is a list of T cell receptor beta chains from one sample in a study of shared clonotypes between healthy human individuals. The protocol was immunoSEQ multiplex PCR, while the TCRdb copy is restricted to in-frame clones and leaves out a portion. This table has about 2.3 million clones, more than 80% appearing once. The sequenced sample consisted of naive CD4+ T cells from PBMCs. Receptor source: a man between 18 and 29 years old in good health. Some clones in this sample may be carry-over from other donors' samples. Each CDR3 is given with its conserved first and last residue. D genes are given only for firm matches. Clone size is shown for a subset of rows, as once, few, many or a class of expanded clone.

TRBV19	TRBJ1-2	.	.	TGTGCCAGTAGTATAGATAACCGGGGGAGAGGAGGGGAAGACTATGGCTACACCTTC	CASSIDNRGRGGEDYGYTF
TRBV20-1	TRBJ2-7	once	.	TGCAGTGCTTCTCCGGGCGGCGAGCAGTACTTC	CSASPGGEQYF
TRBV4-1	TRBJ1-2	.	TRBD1	TGCGCCAGCAGCCAGACAGGGGCTAACTATGGCTACACCTTC	CASSQTGANYGYTF
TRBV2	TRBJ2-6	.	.	TGTGCCAGCAGTGAGTGGACTGGGGCCAACGTCCTGACTTTC	CASSEWTGANVLTF
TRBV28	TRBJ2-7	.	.	TGTGCCAGCGGGTATGGACTTAACTACGAGCAGTACTTC	CASGYGLNYEQYF
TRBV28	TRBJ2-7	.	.	TGTGCCAGCAGTTCCCAAGGTAGGGGGTTAACCTACGAGCAGTACTTC	CASSSQGRGLTYEQYF
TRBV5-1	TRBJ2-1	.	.	TGCGCCCCCGGCGGCGGCCTCGGCAATGAGCAGTTCTTC	CAPGGGLGNEQFF
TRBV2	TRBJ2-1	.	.	TGTGCCAGCAGGAATTCCCAGCCAGGCAATGAGCAGTTCTTC	CASRNSQPGNEQFF
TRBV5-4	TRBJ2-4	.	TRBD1	TGTGCCAGCAGCCTGGGGGGGACAGGGTCCGAAAACATTCAGTACTTC	CASSLGGTGSENIQYF
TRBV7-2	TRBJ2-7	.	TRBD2	TGTGCCAGCAGCTTAATCGCTAGCGGAAGCTCCTACGAGCAGTACTTC	CASSLIASGSSYEQYF
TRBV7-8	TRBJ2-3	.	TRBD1	TGTGCCAGCAGCTTGCCCCGGGACAGGATCTCAGATACGCAGTATTTT	CASSLPRDRISDTQYF
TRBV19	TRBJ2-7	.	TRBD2	TGTGCCAGTAGTTATGGCGGGGGCTCCTACGAGCAGTACTTC	CASSYGGGSYEQYF
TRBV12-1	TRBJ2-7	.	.	TGTGCCAGCAGCTTCGACAGTGGGGCCTACGAGCAGTACTTC	CASSFDSGAYEQYF
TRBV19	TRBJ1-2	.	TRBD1	TGTGCCAGTAGGGGGACAGGGCCCATGAGGGGCTACACCTTC	CASRGTGPMRGYTF
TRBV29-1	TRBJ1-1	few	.	TGCAGCGTTGAAGAAGGAGGTACTGAAGCTTTCTTT	CSVEEGGTEAFF
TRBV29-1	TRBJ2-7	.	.	TGCAGCGTTGGGAGGTCCTACGAGCAGTACTTC	CSVGRSYEQYF
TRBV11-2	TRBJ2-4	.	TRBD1	TGTGCCAGCAGCCTGAATAGTGGCAGAAGGGGGCTAGCCAAAAACATTCAGTACTTC	CASSLNSGRRGLAKNIQYF
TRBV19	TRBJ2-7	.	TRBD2	TGTGCCAGTAGACATCGGGGGGGTGACGAGCAGTACTTC	CASRHRGGDEQYF
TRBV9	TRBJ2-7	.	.	TGTGCCAGCAGCAAGGGCCCCATGAGGGACCACTACGAGCAGTACTTC	CASSKGPMRDHYEQYF
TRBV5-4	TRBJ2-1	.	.	TGTGCCAGCAGCTTGTATCTCTATGAGCAGTTCTTC	CASSLYLYEQFF
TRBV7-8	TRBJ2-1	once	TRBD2	TGTGCCAGCAGCCTCAGAGGTAGCGGGAGTAGCAATGAGCAGTTCTTC	CASSLRGSGSSNEQFF
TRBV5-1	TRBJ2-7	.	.	TGCGCCAGCAGCTTGGGGGCTACCCTATCACCCTACGAGCAGTACTTC	CASSLGATLSPYEQYF
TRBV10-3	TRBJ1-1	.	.	TGTGCCATCAGTGAGGGGTGGAGGAACACTGAAGCTTTCTTT	CAISEGWRNTEAFF
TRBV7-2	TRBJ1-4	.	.	TGTGCCAGCAGCTTAGAGGTCCGCAAAGCAGGGGAAAAACTGTTTTTT	CASSLEVRKAGEKLFF
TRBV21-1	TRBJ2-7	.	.	TGTGCCAGCAGCAAATCTGGGCAGGGGGCGCTTACCTACGAGCAGTACTTC	CASSKSGQGALTYEQYF
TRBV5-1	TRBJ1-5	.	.	TGCGCCAGCAGCTTGGATGGTCGCAATCAGCCCCAGCATTTT	CASSLDGRNQPQHF
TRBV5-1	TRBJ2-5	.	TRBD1	TGCGCCAGCAGCCCAGGACAGGTAGAAGAGACCCAGTACTTC	CASSPGQVEETQYF
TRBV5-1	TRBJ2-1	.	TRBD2	TGCGCCAGCAGCTTGGAGGGAGGGCCTGTCAATGAGCAGTTCTTC	CASSLEGGPVNEQFF
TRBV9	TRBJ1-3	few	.	TGTGCCAGCAACTCATTAGGCCTCTCTGGAAACACCATATATTTT	CASNSLGLSGNTIYF
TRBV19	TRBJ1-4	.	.	TGTGCCAGTAGGTCTCGGGGGAGGACTGAAAAACTGTTTTTT	CASRSRGRTEKLFF
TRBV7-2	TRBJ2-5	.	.	TGTGCCAGCAGCCGAGGCGGTTCACAAGAGACCCAGTACTTC	CASSRGGSQETQYF
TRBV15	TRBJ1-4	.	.	TGTGCCACCAGCAGAGGGCCAGGCAGGAATGAAAAACTGTTTTTT	CATSRGPGRNEKLFF
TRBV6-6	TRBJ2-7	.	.	TGTGCCAGCAGTTATTCACCAGGCAGTACCTACGAGCAGTACTTC	CASSYSPGSTYEQYF
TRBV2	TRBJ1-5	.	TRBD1	TGTGCCAGCAGTACACAGGGGGCCAATCAGCCCCAGCATTTT	CASSTQGANQPQHF
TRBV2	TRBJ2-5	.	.	TGTGCCAGCAGGACCGCCAGCGGAAGTTCCCAAGAGACCCAGTACTTC	CASRTASGSSQETQYF
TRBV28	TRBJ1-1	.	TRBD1	TGTGCCAGCCGTTTTTGGACCGGGACAGACCTTGAAGCTTTCTTT	CASRFWTGTDLEAFF
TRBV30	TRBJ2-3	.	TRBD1	TGTGCCTGGGCTAGGGACAGTAGCACAGATACGCAGTATTTT	CAWARDSSTDTQYF
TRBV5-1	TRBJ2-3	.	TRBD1	TGCGCCAGCAGCTTGGCACACAGGGGTACAGATACGCAGTATTTT	CASSLAHRGTDTQYF
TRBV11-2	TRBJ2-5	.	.	TGTGCCAGCTCCCGTTCCCAGGGCTTGGCCGGGTCCCAGTACTTC	CASSRSQGLAGSQYF
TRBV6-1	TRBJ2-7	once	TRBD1	TGTGCCAGCAGTGACCCTTTGACGAGGACAGGGGAATCTACCTACGAGCAGTACTTC	CASSDPLTRTGESTYEQYF
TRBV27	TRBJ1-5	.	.	TGTGCCAGCAGTCTCAACTCGGTCGGGCCCCAGCATTTT	CASSLNSVGPQHF
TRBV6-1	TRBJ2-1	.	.	TGTGCCAGCAGGTCTCCCGGGTTCCGATACAATGAGCAGTTCTTC	CASRSPGFRYNEQFF
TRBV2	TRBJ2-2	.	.	TGTGCCAGCAGTAGGACAAACGGTCACGGGGAGCTGTTTTTT	CASSRTNGHGELFF
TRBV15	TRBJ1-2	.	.	TGTGCCACCAGCAGAGATCGAGGGTATGAAGGCTACACCTTC	CATSRDRGYEGYTF
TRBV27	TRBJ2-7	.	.	TGTGCCAGCAGCCCCAGGGGTGGTTACGAGCAGTACTTC	CASSPRGGYEQYF
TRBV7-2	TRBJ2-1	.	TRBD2	TGTGCCAGCAGCCCCGGCGGGAGGTCTAATAATGAGCAGTTCTTC	CASSPGGRSNNEQFF
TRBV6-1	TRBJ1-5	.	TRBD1	TGTGCCAGCAGTGGAGGCCGGGACAGGGCTCTTTATAGCAATCAGCCCCAGCATTTT	CASSGGRDRALYSNQPQHF
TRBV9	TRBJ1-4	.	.	TGTGCCAGCAGCGTAGGATGGCTTAATGAAAAACTGTTTTTT	CASSVGWLNEKLFF
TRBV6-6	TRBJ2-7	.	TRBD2	TGTGCCAGCAGTTACGCCCGACTAGCGGGGTCCGAGCAGTACTTC	CASSYARLAGSEQYF
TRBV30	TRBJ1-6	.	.	TGTGCCTGGAACAACGCAAATTCACCCCTCCACTTT	CAWNNANSPLHF
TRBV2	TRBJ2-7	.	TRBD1	TGTGCCAGCGCTACCAGGGGGCAGAGCTCCTACGAGCAGTACTTC	CASATRGQSSYEQYF
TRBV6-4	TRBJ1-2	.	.	TGTGCCAGCAGTGCCTCGTTTGGGCCCGGCTATGGCTACACCTTC	CASSASFGPGYGYTF
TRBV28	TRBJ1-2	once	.	TGTGCCAGCAGTCCCCCGGGGGGCCTCGGCGGCTACACCTTC	CASSPPGGLGGYTF
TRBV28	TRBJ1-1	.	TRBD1	TGTGCCAGCAGTTTGACAGGGGGTAACACTGAAGCTTTCTTT	CASSLTGGNTEAFF
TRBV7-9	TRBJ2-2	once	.	TGTGCCACCCCGAAGGAGACCACCGGGGAGCTGTTTTTT	CATPKETTGELFF
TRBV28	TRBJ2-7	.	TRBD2	TGTGCCAGCAGTTTAGCGGGGGACCCCTACGAGCAGTACTTC	CASSLAGDPYEQYF
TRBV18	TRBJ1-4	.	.	TGTGCCAGCTGCCTAAACAGGGTCCCTAATGAAAAACTGTTTTTT	CASCLNRVPNEKLFF
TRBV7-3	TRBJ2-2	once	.	TGTGCCAGCAGCTTATTAGGGACGAACACCGGGGAGCTGTTTTTT	CASSLLGTNTGELFF
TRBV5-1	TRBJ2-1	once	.	TGCGCCAGCAGCTTGTCAGGGTACAATGAGCAGTTCTTC	CASSLSGYNEQFF